The 21 T cell receptor beta chains reported below all come from one sample, sequenced in a study of T cell changes during pregnancy in multiple sclerosis. Profiled with immunoSEQ multiplex PCR; TCRdb holds only in-frame clones, not every one. Of 45,000 to 70,000 clones listed, approximately 90% are singletons. The sequenced sample was peripheral blood, obtained in the third trimester of pregnancy. The receptors were sampled from a female donor in good health, enrolled as a control in a pregnancy study.

The rearrangement joins TRBV5-8 to TRBJ2-5; no reliable D call. CDR1 and CDR2 (germline): SGHTS, YDEGEE. V lost 0 bases and J lost 9, with 9 bases in between. The CDR3 totals 12 residues. The CDR3 sequence: CASSLGEASQYF. As DNA, the CDR3 is TGTGCCAGCAGCTTGGGTGAGGCGTCCCAGTACTTC.

This rearrangement joins TRBV10-3 to TRBJ1-1; D is undetermined. Trimming took off 3 bases at V and 1 base at J, with 18 bases between the two ends. The CDR3 covers 17 residues. Germline V gene lookup returns CDR1 ENHRY and CDR2 SYGVKD. The CDR3 DNA sequence: TGTGCCATCAGTGACCCCCGGAGGGAGAACCGGAACACTGAAGCTTTCTTT. This codes for CAISDPRRENRNTEAFF.

The rearrangement links TRBV7-9 to TRBJ2-3; the D gene is possibly TRBD1 (6 bases). CDR1 is SEHNR, CDR2 FQNEAQ, per germline (reference sequence). The ends were cut back, 3 bases at V and 4 bases at J, with 14 bases in the middle. The CDR3 sequence is 15 residues long. CDR3 amino acids: CASSFHAGTPDTQYF. DNA of the CDR3: TGTGCCAGCAGCTTCCATGCCGGGACACCAGATACGCAGTATTTT. Full variable domain (missing parts from reference TRBV7-9 and TRBJ2-3): DTGVSQNPRHKITKRGQNVTFRCDPISEHNRLYWYRQTLGQGPEFLTYFQNEAQLEKSRLLSDRFSAERPKGSFSTLEIQRTEQGDSAMYLCASSFHAGTPDTQYFGPGTRLTVL.

J is TRBJ2-5 and V is TRBV27; 9 bases align to TRBD1. With V trimmed by 6 bases and J by 2 bases, 7 bases remained unmatched. This CDR3 contains 15 residues. Germline V gene data show CDR1 as MNHEY and CDR2 as SMNVEV (reference sequence). The CDR3 protein is CASSPGGQGQETQYF. The CDR3 coding sequence is TGTGCCAGCAGCCCGGGGGGACAGGGACAAGAGACCCAGTACTTC.

The chain couples TRBV7-2 to TRBJ1-1; D unclear. Per germline, CDR1 SGHTA and CDR2 FQGNSA. The CDR3 has 13 amino acids. Trimming removed 4 bases at V and 3 bases at J, with 9 bases between. DNA of the CDR3: TGTGCCAGCAGCTCCTTCCGGGACACTGAAGCTTTCTTT. Translation gives CASSSFRDTEAFF.

J is TRBJ1-6 and V is TRBV2; the D is unclear. Germline CDR1 reads SNHLY; CDR2 reads FYNNEI. This CDR3 is built from 13 residues. V was trimmed by 5 bases and J by 10 bases, leaving 12 bases between them. The CDR3 DNA reads TGTGCCAGCAGTCGGGGATATGAATCACCCCTCCACTTT. It is translated as CASSRGYESPLHF.

The CDR3, as DNA: TGTGCCAGCAGTACGAAGGCGGCTAGCGCAGATACGCAGTATTTT. Protein sequence: CASSTKAASADTQYF. The chain employs TRBV7-2 and TRBJ2-3, with D possibly being TRBD2 (6 bases). The ends were cut back, 6 bases at V and 4 bases at J, with 17 bases in the middle. This CDR3 is 15 amino acids long. Germline CDR1 SGHTA, CDR2 FQGNSA.

This chain joins TRBV10-1 and TRBJ2-7; 8 bases align to TRBD2. Germline lookup yields CDR1 WNHNN and CDR2 SYGVQD (reference sequence). The CDR3 totals 13 residues. With V trimmed by 7 bases and J by 3 bases, 5 bases remained unmatched. CDR3 protein: CASKTGGGYEQYF. The CDR3 DNA is TGCGCCAGCAAAACCGGGGGGGGCTACGAGCAGTACTTC.

This rearrangement joins TRBV6-4 to TRBJ2-1; D unclear. Germline V gives CDR1 MRHNA, CDR2 SNTAGT. V was shortened by 1 base and J by 0 bases, with 10 bases between the two germline ends. This CDR3 spans 16 amino acids. CDR3 in DNA: TGTGCCAGCAGTGACTTTTTGGGCGCCTCCTACAATGAGCAGTTCTTC. Protein sequence: CASSDFLGASYNEQFF.

The genes are TRBV7-9 and TRBJ1-3; D uncertain. Germline values: CDR1 SEHNR, CDR2 FQNEAQ (reference sequence). V gave up 0 bases and J gave up 0 bases, with 6 bases separating them. CDR3 length equals 15 residues. In nucleotides, the CDR3 is TGTGCCAGCAGCTTAGCGAGAGACTCTGGAAACACCATATATTTT. Its translation: CASSLARDSGNTIYF.

This clone turned up a few times. The chain recombines TRBV19 with TRBJ1-5; TRBD1 matches 12 bases. Germline V gene sequence: CDR1 LNHDA, CDR2 SQIVND (reference sequence). Trimming at V came to 7 bases and at J to 3 bases, leaving 13 bases not matched to a gene. This CDR3 region has 18 residues. The CDR3 DNA follows: TGTGCCAGTAAGGGACAGGGGGCGAGTTTAAGGCCCAATCAGCCCCAGCATTTT. Translating gives CASKGQGASLRPNQPQHF.

The chain is built from TRBV4-1 and TRBJ1-6, with a possible D match to TRBD1 (5 bases). Germline CDR1 and CDR2: MGHRA and YSYEKL. CDR3 length equals 16 residues. Trimming took 5 bases from V and 6 from J, leaving 17 bases between them. This CDR3 is CASSFPGGSSNSPLHF. For the CDR3, the DNA is TGCGCCAGCAGCTTCCCCGGGGGTTCTAGTAATTCACCCCTCCACTTT.

V is TRBV28 and J is TRBJ1-3, with D unclear. Germline CDR1 is MDHEN and CDR2 is SYDVKM. V lost 1 base and J lost 3, with 10 bases in between. The CDR3 is made up of 15 amino acids. The CDR3 nucleotides read TGTGCCAGCAGTTTATCGACACAAGATGGAAACACCATATATTTT. Encoded protein: CASSLSTQDGNTIYF.

This chain connects TRBV7-2 to TRBJ1-6, with a tentative D call TRBD1 (5 bases). Trimming took 1 base from V and 9 from J, leaving 10 bases between them. Germline V lookup: CDR1 SGHTA, CDR2 FQGNSA. The CDR3 has 14 amino acids. CDR3 in DNA: TGTGCCAGCAGCTTAGTTGGGACTGGTTCACCCCTCCACTTT. The encoded protein is CASSLVGTGSPLHF.

The chain combines TRBV11-3 with TRBJ2-2; 8 nucleotides line up with TRBD2. The CDR3 has 14 residues. Germline V gene data show CDR1 as SGHNT and CDR2 as YENEEA. The ends lost 1 base at V and 7 bases at J; junction bases unmatched: 2. The chain's CDR3 is CASSLAGGYGELFF. Written as DNA, the CDR3 is TGTGCCAGCAGCTTAGCGGGAGGGTACGGGGAGCTGTTTTTT. Full variable domain (rest looked up from reference TRBV11-3 and TRBJ2-2): EAGVVQSPRYKIIEKKQPVAFWCNPISGHNTLYWYLQNLGQGPELLIRYENEEAVDDSQLPKDRFSAERLKGVDSTLKIQPAELGDSAVYLCASSLAGGYGELFFGEGSRLTVL.

This chain joins TRBV4-3 and TRBJ2-7, with D perhaps TRBD1 (6 bases). Per germline, CDR1 LGHNA and CDR2 YSLEER. Between the trimmed V and J ends, which lost 0 bases and 2 bases, there was a span of 8 bases. The CDR3 is 14 residues long. For the CDR3, the DNA is TGCGCCAGCAGCCAAGATAAGGGGGCCTACGAGCAGTACTTC. Translating gives CASSQDKGAYEQYF.

This sequence joins TRBV5-4 and TRBJ2-5, with 11 bases fitting TRBD2. The CDR3 contains 18 residues. The ends lost 3 bases at V and 5 bases at J; junction bases unmatched: 15. CDR1 is SGHNT and CDR2 is YYREEE in the germline V gene (reference sequence). The CDR3 protein is CASSSGFGSSGGRETQYF. The CDR3, as DNA: TGTGCCAGCAGCTCCGGGTTCGGGTCTAGCGGGGGGCGGGAGACCCAGTACTTC.

The V gene is TRBV4-1, the J gene TRBJ2-1, with TRBD1 matching over 12 bases. J gave up 9 bases and V 0 bases, and 6 bases lay outside the gene matches. The germline V gene has CDR1 MGHRA and CDR2 YSYEKL. The CDR3 consists of 16 residues. The chain's CDR3 is CASSQDPGQGAGEQFF. CDR3 nucleotides: TGCGCCAGCAGCCAAGACCCGGGACAGGGGGCAGGTGAGCAGTTCTTC.

The chain joins TRBV7-9 to TRBJ1-1, with no clear D. The germline CDR1 and CDR2 sequences are SEHNR and FQNEAQ (reference sequence). The V end lost 5 bases, the J end lost 6 bases, and 10 bases lay between the germline ends. The CDR3 covers 12 residues. The CDR3 region has the DNA TGTGCCAGCAGCGCCGGTTTGGCTGAAGCTTTCTTT. Encoded protein: CASSAGLAEAFF.

The chain couples TRBV7-9 to TRBJ2-1; D possibly corresponds to TRBD2 (6 bases). In germline, CDR1 is SEHNR, CDR2 FQNEAQ (reference sequence). V was trimmed by 5 bases and J by 1 base, leaving 18 bases between them. The CDR3 spans 17 residues. The CDR3 is CASSQRRGALSYNEQFF. As DNA, the CDR3 is TGTGCCAGCAGCCAGAGGAGGGGAGCCCTGTCCTACAATGAGCAGTTCTTC.

This clone is a singleton in its sample. This chain joins TRBV9 and TRBJ2-7; D may be TRBD1 (5 bases). The CDR3 sequence is 15 residues long. Germline lookup yields CDR1 SGDLS and CDR2 YYNGEE. Trimming took off 0 bases at V and 6 bases at J, with 16 bases between the two ends. The CDR3 DNA reads as TGTGCCAGCAGCGTAGGGCAGGCAGGGATGAGCGAGCAGTACTTC. Translation: CASSVGQAGMSEQYF.